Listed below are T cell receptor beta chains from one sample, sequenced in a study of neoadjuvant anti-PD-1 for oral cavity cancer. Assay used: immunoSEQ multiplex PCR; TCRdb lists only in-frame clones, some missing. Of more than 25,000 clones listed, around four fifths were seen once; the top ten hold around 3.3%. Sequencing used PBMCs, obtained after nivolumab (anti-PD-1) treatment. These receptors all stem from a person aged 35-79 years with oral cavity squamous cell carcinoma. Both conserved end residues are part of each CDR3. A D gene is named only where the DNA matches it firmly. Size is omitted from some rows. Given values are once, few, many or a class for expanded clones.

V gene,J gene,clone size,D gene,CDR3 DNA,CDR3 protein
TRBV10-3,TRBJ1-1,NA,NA,TGTGCCATCAGTGACAGATACACTGAAGCTTTCTTT,CAISDRYTEAFF
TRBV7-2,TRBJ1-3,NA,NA,TGTGCCAGCAGCCCCCGGACACAAGGAAACACCATATATTTT,CASSPRTQGNTIYF
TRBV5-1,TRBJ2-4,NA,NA,TGCGCCAGCAGTTCCCTCGGGCAGGGGATTTGGAACTTC,CASSSLGQGIWNF
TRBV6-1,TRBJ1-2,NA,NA,TGTGCCAGCAGCGAACCGGTGAGGAGGAAAGGAAACTATGGCTACACCTTC,CASSEPVRRKGNYGYTF
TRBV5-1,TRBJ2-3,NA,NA,TGCGCCAGCAGCTTGGCCCGGGACGCAGATACGCAGTATTTT,CASSLARDADTQYF
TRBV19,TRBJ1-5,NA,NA,TGTGCCGTGTCCCGGCAGGGCGATCAGCCCCAGCATTTT,CAVSRQGDQPQHF
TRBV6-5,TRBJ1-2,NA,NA,TGTGCCAGCAGGACGACACAGGGTAACTATGGCTACACCTTC,CASRTTQGNYGYTF
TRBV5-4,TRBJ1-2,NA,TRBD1,TGTGCCAGCAGCCCGACAGGGGCCTCCCTCGGCTACACCTTC,CASSPTGASLGYTF
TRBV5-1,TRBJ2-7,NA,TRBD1,TGCGCCAGCAGCTGGGACAGGGTTTACGAGCAGTACTTC,CASSWDRVYEQYF
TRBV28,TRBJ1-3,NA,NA,TGTGCCAGCAGTTTACGGGGCAGATTGGGAAACACCATATATTTT,CASSLRGRLGNTIYF
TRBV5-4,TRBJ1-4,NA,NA,TGTGCCAGCAGCTCCCGGGACACACATGAAAAACTGTTTTTT,CASSSRDTHEKLFF
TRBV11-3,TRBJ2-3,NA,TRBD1,TGTGCCAGCAGCGCCGCTGGGACAGGGGCCACAGATACGCAGTATTTT,CASSAAGTGATDTQYF
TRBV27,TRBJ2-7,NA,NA,TGTGCCAGCAGTTTGGGACGGATATACGAGCAGTACTTC,CASSLGRIYEQYF
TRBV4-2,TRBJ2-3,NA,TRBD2,TGTGCCAGCAGCCAAGATGCCCTAGCGGGAGATACGCAGTATTTT,CASSQDALAGDTQYF
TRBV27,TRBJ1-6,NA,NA,TGTGCCAGCAGCAGACAGGCTATTACCCTGGAAGGGTCACCCCTCCACTTT,CASSRQAITLEGSPLHF
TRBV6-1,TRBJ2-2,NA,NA,TGTGCCAGCAGTCCTCAGGACGCCTCGTCCGGGGAGCTGTTTTTT,CASSPQDASSGELFF
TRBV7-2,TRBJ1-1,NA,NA,TGTGCCAGCAGCCGCAGGGCCATGAACACTGAAGCTTTCTTT,CASSRRAMNTEAFF
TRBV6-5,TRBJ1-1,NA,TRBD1,TGTGCCAGCGGCCGGGACAGCGGAATGAGGACTGAAGCTTTCTTT,CASGRDSGMRTEAFF
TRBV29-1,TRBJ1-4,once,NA,TGCAGCGTTGATGAGGGTAATGAAAAACTGTTTTTT,CSVDEGNEKLFF
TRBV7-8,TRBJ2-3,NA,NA,TGTGCCAGCAGCTTAGCCCTTACAGGTTATGACACAGATACGCAGTATTTT,CASSLALTGYDTDTQYF
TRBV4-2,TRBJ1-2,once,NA,TGTGCCAGCAGCCAAGCGAGTTATGGCTACACCTTC,CASSQASYGYTF
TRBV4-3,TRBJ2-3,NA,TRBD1,TGCGCCAGCAGCGTTGAAGGGGGCCCTGCTTGGACAGATACGCAGTATTTT,CASSVEGGPAWTDTQYF
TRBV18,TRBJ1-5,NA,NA,TGTGCCAGCTCACCAGAGGGGGGGCAGCCCCAGCATTTT,CASSPEGGQPQHF
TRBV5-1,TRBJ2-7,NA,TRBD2,TGCGCCAGCAGCCAGACTAGCGGGGGGGCCTACGAGCAGTACTTC,CASSQTSGGAYEQYF
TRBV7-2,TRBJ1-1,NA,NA,TGTGCCAGCAGCATCGGACCGAACACTGAAGCTTTCTTT,CASSIGPNTEAFF
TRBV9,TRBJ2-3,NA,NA,TGTGCCAGCAGCGTTCCCCGAAGAAAGGGAGATACGCAGTATTTT,CASSVPRRKGDTQYF
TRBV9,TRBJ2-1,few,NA,TGTGCCAGCAGCGTATCTGTTGCTATCAGTGAGCAGTTCTTC,CASSVSVAISEQFF
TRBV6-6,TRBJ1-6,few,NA,TGTGCCAGCAACATCCCGAATTCACCCCTCCACTTT,CASNIPNSPLHF
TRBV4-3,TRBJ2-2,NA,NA,TGCGCCAGCAGCCAAGATAACACCGGGGAGCTGTTTTTT,CASSQDNTGELFF
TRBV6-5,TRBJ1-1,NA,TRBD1,TGTGCCAGCAGGTTCAGGGACAGGGGAGCTGAAGCTTTCTTT,CASRFRDRGAEAFF
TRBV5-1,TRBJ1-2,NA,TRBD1,TGCGCCAGCAGCTTGGGCGGGTTGAGGGGGCGATCATATGGCTACACCTTC,CASSLGGLRGRSYGYTF
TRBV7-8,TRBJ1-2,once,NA,TGTGCCAGCACTCCCCCGGACAAATACTATGGCTACACCTTC,CASTPPDKYYGYTF
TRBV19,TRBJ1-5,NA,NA,TGTGCCAGCTCCGAGCGTACGGGTCAGCCCCAGCATTTT,CASSERTGQPQHF
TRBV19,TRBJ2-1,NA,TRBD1,TGTGCCAGCCCTTCCCGGACAGGGGGCTCCTACAATGAGCAGTTCTTC,CASPSRTGGSYNEQFF
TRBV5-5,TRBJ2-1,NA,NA,TGTGCCAGCAGCTTGGCTCTTAGGGGCAATGAGCAGTTCTTC,CASSLALRGNEQFF
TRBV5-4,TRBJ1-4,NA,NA,TGTGCCAGCAGCCGGGGGACAACGGAGAATGAAAAACTGTTTTTT,CASSRGTTENEKLFF
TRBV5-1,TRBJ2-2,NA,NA,TGCGCCAGCAGCTCGACAGGGAACACCGGGGAGCTGTTTTTT,CASSSTGNTGELFF
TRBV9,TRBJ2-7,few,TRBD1,TGTGCCAGCAGCGTAGACGACAGGGGGCGCCGGCAGTACTTC,CASSVDDRGRRQYF
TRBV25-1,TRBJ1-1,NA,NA,TGTGCCAGCAGAGACGAGAACACTGAAGCTTTCTTT,CASRDENTEAFF
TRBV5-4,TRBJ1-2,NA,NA,TGTGCCAGCAGCTTGGTAGTGGCCACTAACTATGGCTACACCTTC,CASSLVVATNYGYTF
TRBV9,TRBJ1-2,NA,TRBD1,TGTGCCAGCAGCCCCCATCTAGGGGGCGCGTATAACTATGGCTACACCTTC,CASSPHLGGAYNYGYTF
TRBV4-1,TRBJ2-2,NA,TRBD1,TGCGCCAGCAGCCTAAGAGGACAGGGAATCGGGGAGCTGTTTTTT,CASSLRGQGIGELFF
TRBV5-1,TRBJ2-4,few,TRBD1,TGCGCCAGCAGCTTGGAACAGGGGGCCGCATCCTTAGCCAAAAACATTCAGTACTTC,CASSLEQGAASLAKNIQYF
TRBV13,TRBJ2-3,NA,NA,TGTGCCAGCAGCATCCGAGCAGACTTTAGTAACACAGATACGCAGTATTTT,CASSIRADFSNTDTQYF
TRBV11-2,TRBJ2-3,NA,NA,TGTGCCAGCAGCTTATCCTCACCCAGCACAGATACGCAGTATTTT,CASSLSSPSTDTQYF